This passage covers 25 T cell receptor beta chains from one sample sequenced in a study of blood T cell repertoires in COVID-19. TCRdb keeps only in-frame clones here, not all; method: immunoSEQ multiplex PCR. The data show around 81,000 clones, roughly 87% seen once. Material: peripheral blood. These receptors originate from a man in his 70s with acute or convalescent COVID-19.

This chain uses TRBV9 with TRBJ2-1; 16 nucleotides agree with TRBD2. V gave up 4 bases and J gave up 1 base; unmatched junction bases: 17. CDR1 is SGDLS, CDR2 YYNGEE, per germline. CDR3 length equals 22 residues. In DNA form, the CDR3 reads TGTGCCAGCAGCACGTCCTACTCCCGGGGACTAGCGGGGGGGCAATCCTACAATGAGCAGTTCTTC. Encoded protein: CASSTSYSRGLAGGQSYNEQFF. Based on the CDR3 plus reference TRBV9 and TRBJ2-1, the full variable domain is DSGVTQTPKHLITATGQRVTLRCSPRSGDLSVYWYQQSLDQGLQFLIQYYNGEERAKGNILERFSAQQFPDLHSELNLSSLELGDSALYFCASSTSYSRGLAGGQSYNEQFFGPGTRLTVL.

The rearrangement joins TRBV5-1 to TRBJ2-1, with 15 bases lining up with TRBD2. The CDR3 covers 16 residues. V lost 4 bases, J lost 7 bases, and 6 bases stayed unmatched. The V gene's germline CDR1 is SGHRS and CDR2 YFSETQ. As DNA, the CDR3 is TGCGCCAGCAGCCCGAAAGGACTAGCGGGAGGGAATGAGCAGTTCTTC. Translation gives CASSPKGLAGGNEQFF.

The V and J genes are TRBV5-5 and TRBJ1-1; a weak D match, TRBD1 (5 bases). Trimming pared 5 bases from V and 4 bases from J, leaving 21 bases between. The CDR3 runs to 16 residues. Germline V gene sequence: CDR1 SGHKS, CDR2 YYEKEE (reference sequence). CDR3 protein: CASRERWQGTSTEAFF. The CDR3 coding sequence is TGTGCCAGCAGGGAGAGGTGGCAGGGAACTTCCACTGAAGCTTTCTTT.

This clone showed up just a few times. The CDR3 is CASSEVRGQGTYEQYF. The CDR3 nucleotides are TGTGCCAGCAGTGAAGTTCGGGGACAGGGGACCTACGAGCAGTACTTC. The chain joins TRBV25-1 to TRBJ2-7; 10 nucleotides agree with TRBD1. CDR3 length: 16 amino acids. V trimming: 2 bases; J trimming: 2 bases; junction bases outside the gene matches: 6. Germline CDR1 reads MGHDK; CDR2 reads SYGVNS.

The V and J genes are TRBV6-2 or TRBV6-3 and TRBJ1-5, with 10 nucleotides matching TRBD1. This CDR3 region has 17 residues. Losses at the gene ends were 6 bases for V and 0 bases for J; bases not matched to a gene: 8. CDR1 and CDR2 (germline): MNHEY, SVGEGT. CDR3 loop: CASRPHGTGVSNQPQHF. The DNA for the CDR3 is TGTGCCAGCAGACCTCACGGGACAGGGGTTAGCAATCAGCCCCAGCATTTT.

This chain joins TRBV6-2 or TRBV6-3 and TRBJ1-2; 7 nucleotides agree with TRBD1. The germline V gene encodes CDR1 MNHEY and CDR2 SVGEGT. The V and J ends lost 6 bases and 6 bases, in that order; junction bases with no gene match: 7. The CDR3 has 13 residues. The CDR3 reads CASSQKQGNGYTF. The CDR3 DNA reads TGTGCCAGCAGCCAGAAACAGGGGAATGGCTACACCTTC.

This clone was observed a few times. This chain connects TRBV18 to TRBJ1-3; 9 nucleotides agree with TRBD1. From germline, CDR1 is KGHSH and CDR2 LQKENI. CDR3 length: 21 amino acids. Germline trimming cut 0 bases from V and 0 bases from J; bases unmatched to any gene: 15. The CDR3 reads CASSPPNRAGTGSSSGNTIYF. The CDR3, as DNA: TGTGCCAGCTCACCACCGAACCGGGCTGGGACAGGGTCCAGCTCTGGAAACACCATATATTTT.

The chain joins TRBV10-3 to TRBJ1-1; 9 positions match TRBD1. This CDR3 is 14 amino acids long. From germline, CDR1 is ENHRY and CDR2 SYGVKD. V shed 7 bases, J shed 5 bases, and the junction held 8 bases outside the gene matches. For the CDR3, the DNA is TGTGCCATCACTCCGGGACAGGGAATGACTGAAGCTTTCTTT. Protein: CAITPGQGMTEAFF.

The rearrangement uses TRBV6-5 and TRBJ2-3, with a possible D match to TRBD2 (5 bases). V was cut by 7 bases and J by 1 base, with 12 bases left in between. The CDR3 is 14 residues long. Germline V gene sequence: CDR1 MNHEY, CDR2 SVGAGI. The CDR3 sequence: CASKEVRGTDTQYF. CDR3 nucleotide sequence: TGTGCCAGCAAGGAGGTGCGGGGCACAGATACGCAGTATTTT.

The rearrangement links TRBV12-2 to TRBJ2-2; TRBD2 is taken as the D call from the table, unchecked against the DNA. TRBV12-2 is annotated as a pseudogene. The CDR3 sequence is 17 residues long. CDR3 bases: TGTGCAAGTCGCAAAGCCGGGACGCTTAGGAGGGGCGGGGAGCTGTTTTTT. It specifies CASRKAGTLRRGGELFF.

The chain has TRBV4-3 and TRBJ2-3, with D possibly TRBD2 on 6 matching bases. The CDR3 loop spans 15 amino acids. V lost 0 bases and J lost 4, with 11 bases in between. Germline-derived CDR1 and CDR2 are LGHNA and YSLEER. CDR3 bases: TGCGCCAGCAGCCAAGATCGGGGGAGAGCAGATACGCAGTATTTT. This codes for CASSQDRGRADTQYF.

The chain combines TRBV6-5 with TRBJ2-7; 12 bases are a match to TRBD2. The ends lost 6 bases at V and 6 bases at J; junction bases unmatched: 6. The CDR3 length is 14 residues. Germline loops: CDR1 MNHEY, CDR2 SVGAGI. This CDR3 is CASRLAGGPLEQYF. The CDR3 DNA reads TGTGCCAGCAGGCTAGCGGGGGGGCCGCTCGAGCAGTACTTC.

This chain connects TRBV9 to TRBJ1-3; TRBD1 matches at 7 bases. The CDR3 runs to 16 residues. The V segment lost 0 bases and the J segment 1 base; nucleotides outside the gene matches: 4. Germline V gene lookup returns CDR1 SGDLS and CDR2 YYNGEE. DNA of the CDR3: TGTGCCAGCAGCGTAGAGGGGGCCCCATCTGGAAACACCATATATTTT. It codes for CASSVEGAPSGNTIYF.

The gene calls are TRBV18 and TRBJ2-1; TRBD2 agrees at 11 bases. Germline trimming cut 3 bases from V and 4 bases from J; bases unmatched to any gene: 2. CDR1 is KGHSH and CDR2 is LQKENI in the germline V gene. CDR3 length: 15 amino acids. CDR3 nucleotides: TGTGCCAGCTCACCGCTAGCGGGGGGATACAATGAGCAGTTCTTC. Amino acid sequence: CASSPLAGGYNEQFF. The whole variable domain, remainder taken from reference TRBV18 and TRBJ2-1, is NAGVMQNPRHLVRRRGQEARLRCSPMKGHSHVYWYRQLPEEGLKFMVYLQKENIIDESGMPKERFSAEFPKEGPSILRIQQVVRGDSAAYFCASSPLAGGYNEQFFGPGTRLTVL.

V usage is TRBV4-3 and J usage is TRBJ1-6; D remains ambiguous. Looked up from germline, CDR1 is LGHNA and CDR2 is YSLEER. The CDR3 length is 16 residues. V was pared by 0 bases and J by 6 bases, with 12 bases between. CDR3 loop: CASSQEIVQLNSPLHF. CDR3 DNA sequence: TGCGCCAGCAGCCAAGAAATCGTACAGCTTAATTCACCCCTCCACTTT.

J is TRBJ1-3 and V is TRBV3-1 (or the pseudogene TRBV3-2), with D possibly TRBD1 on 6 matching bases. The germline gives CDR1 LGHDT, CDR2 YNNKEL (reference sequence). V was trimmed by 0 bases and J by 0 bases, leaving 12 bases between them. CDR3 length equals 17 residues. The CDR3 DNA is TGTGCCAGCAGCCAAGATCGACAGGCCACCTCTGGAAACACCATATATTTT. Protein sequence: CASSQDRQATSGNTIYF.

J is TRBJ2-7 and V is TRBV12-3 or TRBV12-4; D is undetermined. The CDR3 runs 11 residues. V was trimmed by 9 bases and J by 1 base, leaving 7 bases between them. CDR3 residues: CASSVSYEQYF. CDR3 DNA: TGTGCCAGTTCAGTGTCCTACGAGCAGTACTTC.

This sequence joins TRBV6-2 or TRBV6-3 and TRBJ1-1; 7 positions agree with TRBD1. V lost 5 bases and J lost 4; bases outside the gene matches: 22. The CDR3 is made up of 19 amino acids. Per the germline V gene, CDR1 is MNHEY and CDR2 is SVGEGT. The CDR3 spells CASSTPYNTGDIRGTEAFF. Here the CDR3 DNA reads TGTGCCAGCAGTACACCGTACAATACAGGGGATATACGGGGCACTGAAGCTTTCTTT.

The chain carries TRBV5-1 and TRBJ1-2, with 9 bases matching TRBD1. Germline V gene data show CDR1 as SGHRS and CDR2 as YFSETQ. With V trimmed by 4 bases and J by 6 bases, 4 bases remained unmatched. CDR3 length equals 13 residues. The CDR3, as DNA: TGCGCCAGCAGCGCCTGGGACAGGGATGGCTACACCTTC. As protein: CASSAWDRDGYTF.

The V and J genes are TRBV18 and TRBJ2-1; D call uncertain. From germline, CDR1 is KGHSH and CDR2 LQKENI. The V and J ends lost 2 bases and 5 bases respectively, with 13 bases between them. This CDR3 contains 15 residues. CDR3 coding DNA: TGTGCCAGCTCACCAGGGTTCAGCGTCAACAATGAGCAGTTCTTC. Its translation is CASSPGFSVNNEQFF.

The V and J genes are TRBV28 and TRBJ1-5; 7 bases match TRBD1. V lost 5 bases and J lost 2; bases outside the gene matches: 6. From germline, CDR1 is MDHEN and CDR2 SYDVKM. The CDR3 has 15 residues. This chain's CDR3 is CASSPGQVGNQPQHF. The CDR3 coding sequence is TGTGCCAGCAGTCCCGGACAGGTTGGCAATCAGCCCCAGCATTTT. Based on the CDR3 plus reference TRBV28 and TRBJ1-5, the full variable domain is DVKVTQSSRYLVKRTGEKVFLECVQDMDHENMFWYRQDPGLGLRLIYFSYDVKMKEKGDIPEGYSVSREKKERFSLILESASTNQTSMYLCASSPGQVGNQPQHFGDGTRLSIL.

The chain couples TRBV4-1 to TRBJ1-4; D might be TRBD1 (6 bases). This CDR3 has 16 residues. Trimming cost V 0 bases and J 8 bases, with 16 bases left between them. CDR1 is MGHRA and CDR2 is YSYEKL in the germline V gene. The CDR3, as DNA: TGCGCCAGCAGCCAAGATGGTGGGGGGGCAATGGAAAAACTGTTTTTT. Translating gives CASSQDGGGAMEKLFF.

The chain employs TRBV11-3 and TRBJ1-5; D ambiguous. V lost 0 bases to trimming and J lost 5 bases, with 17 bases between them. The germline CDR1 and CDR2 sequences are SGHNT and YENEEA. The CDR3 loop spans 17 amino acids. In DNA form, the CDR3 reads TGTGCCAGCAGCTTAGATTTAAAGCAGGTCTGGGATCAGCCCCAGCATTTT. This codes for CASSLDLKQVWDQPQHF.

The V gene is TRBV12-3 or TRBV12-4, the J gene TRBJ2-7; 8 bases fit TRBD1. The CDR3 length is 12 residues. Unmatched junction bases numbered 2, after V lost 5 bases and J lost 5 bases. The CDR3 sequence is CASSRTGNEQYF. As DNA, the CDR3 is TGTGCCAGCAGTCGGACAGGGAACGAGCAGTACTTC.

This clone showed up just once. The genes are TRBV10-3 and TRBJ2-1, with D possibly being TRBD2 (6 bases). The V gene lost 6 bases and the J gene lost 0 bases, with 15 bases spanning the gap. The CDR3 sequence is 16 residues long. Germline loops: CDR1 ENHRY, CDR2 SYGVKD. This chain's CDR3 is CAIREGGAISYNEQFF. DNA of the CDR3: TGTGCCATCAGGGAGGGAGGCGCGATCTCCTACAATGAGCAGTTCTTC.